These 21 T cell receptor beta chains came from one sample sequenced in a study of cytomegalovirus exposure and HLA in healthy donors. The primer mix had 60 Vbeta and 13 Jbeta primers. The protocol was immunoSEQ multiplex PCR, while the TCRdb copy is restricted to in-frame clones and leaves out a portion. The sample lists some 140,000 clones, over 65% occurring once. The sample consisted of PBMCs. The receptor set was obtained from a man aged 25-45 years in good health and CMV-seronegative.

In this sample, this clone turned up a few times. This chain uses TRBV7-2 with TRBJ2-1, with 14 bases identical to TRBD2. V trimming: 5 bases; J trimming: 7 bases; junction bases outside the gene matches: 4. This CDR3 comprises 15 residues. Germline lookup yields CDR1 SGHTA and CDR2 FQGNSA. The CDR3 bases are TGTGCCAGCAGCCCCTGGACTAGCGGGGGGAATGAGCAGTTCTTC. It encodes CASSPWTSGGNEQFF.

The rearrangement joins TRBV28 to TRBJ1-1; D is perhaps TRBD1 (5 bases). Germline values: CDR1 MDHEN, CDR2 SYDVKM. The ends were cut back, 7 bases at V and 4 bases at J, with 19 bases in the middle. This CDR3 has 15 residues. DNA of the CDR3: TGTGCCAGCACCCTGGCGGGGCGAATTGGCACTGAAGCTTTCTTT. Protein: CASTLAGRIGTEAFF.

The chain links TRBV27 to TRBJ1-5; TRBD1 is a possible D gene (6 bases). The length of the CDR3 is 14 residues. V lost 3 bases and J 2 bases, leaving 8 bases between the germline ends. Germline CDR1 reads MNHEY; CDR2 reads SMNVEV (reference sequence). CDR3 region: CASSFGQRNQPQHF. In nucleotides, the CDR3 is TGTGCCAGCAGTTTCGGACAGCGCAATCAGCCCCAGCATTTT.

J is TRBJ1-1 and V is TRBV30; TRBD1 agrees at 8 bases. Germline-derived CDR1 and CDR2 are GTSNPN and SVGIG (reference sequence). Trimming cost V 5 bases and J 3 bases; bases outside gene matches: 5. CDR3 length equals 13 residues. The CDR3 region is CAWDRGGDTEAFF. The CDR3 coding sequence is TGTGCCTGGGACAGGGGTGGAGACACTGAAGCTTTCTTT. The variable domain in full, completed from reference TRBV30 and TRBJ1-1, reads SQTIHQWPATLVQPVGSPLSLECTVEGTSNPNLYWYRQAAGRGLQLLFYSVGIGQISSEVPQNLSASRPQDRQFILSSKKLLLSDSGFYLCAWDRGGDTEAFFGQGTRLTVV.

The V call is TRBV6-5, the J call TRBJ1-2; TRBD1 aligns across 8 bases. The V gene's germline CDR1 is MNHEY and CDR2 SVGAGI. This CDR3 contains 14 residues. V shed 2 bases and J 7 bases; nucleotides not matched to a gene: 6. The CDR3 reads CASSYTRQGCGYTF. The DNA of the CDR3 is TGTGCCAGCAGTTACACCAGACAGGGGTGTGGCTACACCTTC.

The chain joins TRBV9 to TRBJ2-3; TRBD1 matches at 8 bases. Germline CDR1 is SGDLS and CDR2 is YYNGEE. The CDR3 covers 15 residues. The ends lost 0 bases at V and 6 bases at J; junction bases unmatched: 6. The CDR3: CASSVAHRGMDTQYF. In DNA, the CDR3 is TGTGCCAGCAGCGTAGCCCACAGGGGGATGGATACGCAGTATTTT.

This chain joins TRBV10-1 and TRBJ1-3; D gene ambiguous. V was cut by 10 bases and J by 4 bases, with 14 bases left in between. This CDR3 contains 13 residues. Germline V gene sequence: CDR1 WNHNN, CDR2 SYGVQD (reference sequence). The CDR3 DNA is TGCGCCAACCCACCAGGAGGGGGAAACACCATATATTTT. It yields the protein CANPPGGGNTIYF.

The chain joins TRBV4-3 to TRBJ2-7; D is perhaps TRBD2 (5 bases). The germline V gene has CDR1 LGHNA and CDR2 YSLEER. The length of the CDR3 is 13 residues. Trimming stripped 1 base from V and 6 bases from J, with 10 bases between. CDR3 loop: CASSQAFGVEQYF. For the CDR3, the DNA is TGCGCCAGCAGCCAAGCTTTCGGGGTCGAGCAGTACTTC.

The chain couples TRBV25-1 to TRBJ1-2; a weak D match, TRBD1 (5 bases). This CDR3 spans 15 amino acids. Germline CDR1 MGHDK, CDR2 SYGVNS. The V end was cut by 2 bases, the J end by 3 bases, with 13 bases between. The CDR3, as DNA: TGTGCCAGCAGTGAACCAGGACAAACTTACTATGGCTACACCTTC. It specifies CASSEPGQTYYGYTF.

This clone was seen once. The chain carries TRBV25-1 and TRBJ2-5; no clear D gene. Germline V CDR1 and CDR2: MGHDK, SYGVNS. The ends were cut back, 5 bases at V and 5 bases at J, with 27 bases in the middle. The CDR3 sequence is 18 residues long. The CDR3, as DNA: TGTGCCAGCAGTAGCCCGGATGAGAACTATCCGGCCGTCGAGACCCAGTACTTC. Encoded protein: CASSSPDENYPAVETQYF.

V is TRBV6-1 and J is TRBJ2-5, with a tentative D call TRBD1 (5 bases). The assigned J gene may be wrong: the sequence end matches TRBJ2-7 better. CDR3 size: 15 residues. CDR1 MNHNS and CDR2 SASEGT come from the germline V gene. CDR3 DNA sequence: TGTGCCAGCAGTGAAGAAACAGGCAGCTCCTACGAGCAGTACTTC. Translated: CASSEETGSSYEQYF.

Here the CDR3 reads CASTPGQGPSPLHF. Written as DNA, the CDR3 is TGTGCCAGCACCCCGGGACAGGGTCCTTCACCCCTCCACTTT. This chain uses TRBV28 with TRBJ1-6; 9 bases are a match to TRBD1. The junction had 7 bases not matched to a gene; V was cut back by 7 bases and J by 9 bases. There are 14 residues in the CDR3. The germline V gene encodes CDR1 MDHEN and CDR2 SYDVKM.

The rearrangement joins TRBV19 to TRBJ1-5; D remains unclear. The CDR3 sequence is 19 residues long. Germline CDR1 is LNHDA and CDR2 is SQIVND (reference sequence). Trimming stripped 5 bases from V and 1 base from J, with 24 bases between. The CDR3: CASSARLVGYGKSNQPQHF. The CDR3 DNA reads TGTGCCAGTAGTGCCCGCCTGGTGGGGTACGGGAAGAGCAATCAGCCCCAGCATTTT.

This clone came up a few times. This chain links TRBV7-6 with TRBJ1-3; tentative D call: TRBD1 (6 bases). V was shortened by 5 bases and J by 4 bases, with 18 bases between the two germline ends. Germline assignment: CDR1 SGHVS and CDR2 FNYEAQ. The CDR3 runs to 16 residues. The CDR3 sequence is CASSPSPGEKGNTIYF. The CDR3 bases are TGTGCCAGCAGCCCGTCGCCAGGGGAAAAAGGAAACACCATATATTTT.

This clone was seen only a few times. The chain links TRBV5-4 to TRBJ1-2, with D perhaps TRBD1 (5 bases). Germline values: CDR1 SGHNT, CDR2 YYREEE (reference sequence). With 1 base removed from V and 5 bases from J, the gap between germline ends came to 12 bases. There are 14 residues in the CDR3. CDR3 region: CASSLRQGAYGYTF. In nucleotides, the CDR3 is TGTGCCAGCAGCTTGAGGCAGGGTGCGTATGGCTACACCTTC.

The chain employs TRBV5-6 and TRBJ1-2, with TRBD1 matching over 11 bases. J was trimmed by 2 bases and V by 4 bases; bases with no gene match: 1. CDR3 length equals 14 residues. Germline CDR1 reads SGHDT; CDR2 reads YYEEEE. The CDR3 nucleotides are TGTGCCAGCAGCCGGGACAGGGGGAACTATGGCTACACCTTC. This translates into CASSRDRGNYGYTF.

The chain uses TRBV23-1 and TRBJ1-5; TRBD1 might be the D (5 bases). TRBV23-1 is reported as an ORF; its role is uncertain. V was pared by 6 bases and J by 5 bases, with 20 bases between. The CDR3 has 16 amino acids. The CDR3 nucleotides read TGCGCCAGCAGGCCCGGGACTCATAGGTCGGATCAGCCCCAGCATTTT. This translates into CASRPGTHRSDQPQHF.

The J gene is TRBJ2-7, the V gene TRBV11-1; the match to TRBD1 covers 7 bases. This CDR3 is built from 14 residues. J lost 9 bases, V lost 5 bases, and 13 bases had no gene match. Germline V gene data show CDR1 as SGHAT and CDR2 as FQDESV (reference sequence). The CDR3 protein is CASSLGQFPSRQYF. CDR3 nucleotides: TGTGCCAGCAGCCTGGGACAGTTTCCATCTCGGCAGTACTTC.

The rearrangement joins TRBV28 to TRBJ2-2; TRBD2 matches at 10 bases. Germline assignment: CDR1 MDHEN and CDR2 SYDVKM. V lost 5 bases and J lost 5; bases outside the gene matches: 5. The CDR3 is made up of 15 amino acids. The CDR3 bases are TGTGCCAGCAGTGTCCTAGCGGGGGTGACCGGGGAGCTGTTTTTT. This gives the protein CASSVLAGVTGELFF.

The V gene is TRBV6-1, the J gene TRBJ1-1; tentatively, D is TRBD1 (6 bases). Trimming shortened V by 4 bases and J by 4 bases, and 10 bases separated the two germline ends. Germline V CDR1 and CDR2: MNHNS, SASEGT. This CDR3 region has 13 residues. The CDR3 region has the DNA TGTGCCAGCAGTGTTCCAGGGGCCACTGAAGCTTTCTTT. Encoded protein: CASSVPGATEAFF.

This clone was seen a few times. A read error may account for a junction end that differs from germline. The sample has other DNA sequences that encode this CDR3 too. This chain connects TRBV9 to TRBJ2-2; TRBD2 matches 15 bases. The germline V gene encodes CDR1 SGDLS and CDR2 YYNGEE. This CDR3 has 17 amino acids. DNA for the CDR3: TGTGCCAGCAGCGTAGAGGGACTAGCGGGGGGAACCGGGGAGCTCTTTTTT. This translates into CASSVEGLAGGTGELFF.